Each of the 23 T cell receptor beta chains below was sequenced from the same sample in a study of OX40 agonist ivuxolimab in advanced cancers. Generated by immunoSEQ multiplex PCR, the TCRdb table keeps only in-frame clones and is missing some. Of approximately 92,000 clones in the sample, around 80% were seen once. The sample consisted of CD4+ or CD8+ T cells sorted from blood, taken in a trial of the OX40 agonist ivuxolimab. The receptors originated from an adult with an advanced solid tumor such as melanoma, head and neck, liver or kidney cancer.

The chain is built from TRBV2 and TRBJ2-7, with 7 bases fitting TRBD1. The germline gives CDR1 SNHLY, CDR2 FYNNEI. V shed 9 bases and J 0 bases; nucleotides not matched to a gene: 8. This CDR3 has 14 residues. The CDR3: CASKGGPISYEQYF. The CDR3 nucleotides read TGTGCCAGTAAAGGGGGCCCAATCTCCTACGAGCAGTACTTC.

V and J are TRBV19 and TRBJ2-2; 7 bases map to TRBD2. This CDR3 region has 19 residues. Germline CDR1 is LNHDA and CDR2 is SQIVND (reference sequence). The V segment lost 2 bases and the J segment 3 bases; nucleotides outside the gene matches: 15. CDR3 protein: CASSIRETSTTYDTGELFF. The DNA for the CDR3 is TGTGCCAGTAGTATACGGGAGACTAGCACCACCTATGACACCGGGGAGCTGTTTTTT.

The J gene is TRBJ1-2, the V gene TRBV18; perhaps TRBD1 as D (6 bases). The CDR3 covers 14 residues. V lost 5 bases, J lost 5 bases, and 15 bases lay in between. Germline lookup yields CDR1 KGHSH and CDR2 LQKENI. In DNA, the CDR3 is TGTGCCAGCTCATCCTCCGACAGGCCGTATGGCTACACCTTC. Residues: CASSSSDRPYGYTF.

In its sample, this clone was seen a few times. The chain is built from TRBV10-3 and TRBJ1-5; D is possibly TRBD1 (5 bases). In germline, CDR1 is ENHRY, CDR2 SYGVKD. This CDR3 has 13 residues. With 6 bases removed from V and 6 bases from J, the gap between germline ends came to 12 bases. This CDR3 is CAISRDLGQPQHF. The CDR3 nucleotides are TGTGCCATCAGCCGGGACCTGGGTCAGCCCCAGCATTTT.

The rearrangement joins TRBV30 to TRBJ2-3; TRBD2 agrees at 9 bases. There are 15 residues in the CDR3. The trim removed 2 bases at V and 4 bases at J, leaving 7 bases unmatched. From germline, CDR1 is GTSNPN and CDR2 SVGIG (reference sequence). CDR3 loop: CAWSLGLAGPDTQYF. Written as DNA, the CDR3 is TGTGCCTGGAGTCTGGGACTAGCAGGTCCAGATACGCAGTATTTT.

This chain joins TRBV5-1 and TRBJ1-1; no clear D gene. Looked up from germline, CDR1 is SGHRS and CDR2 is YFSETQ. The V end was cut by 2 bases, the J end by 5 bases, with 10 bases between. CDR3 length: 13 amino acids. CDR3 sequence reads: CASSLEGGTEAFF. The CDR3 DNA follows: TGCGCCAGCAGCTTAGAGGGAGGGACTGAAGCTTTCTTT. The full variable domain, rest sourced from reference TRBV5-1 and TRBJ1-1, is KAGVTQTPRYLIKTRGQQVTLSCSPISGHRSVSWYQQTPGQGLQFLFEYFSETQRNKGNFPGRFSGRQFSNSRSEMNVSTLELGDSALYLCASSLEGGTEAFFGQGTRLTVV.

This clone was detected only once. Other DNA sequences of this sample code for an identical CDR3. The chain uses TRBV4-3 and TRBJ2-2; D gene unclear. The V and J ends lost 3 bases and 1 base respectively, with 9 bases between them. Per germline, CDR1 LGHNA and CDR2 YSLEER. The CDR3 consists of 15 residues. CDR3 region: CASSQAHLNTGELFF. The CDR3 DNA follows: TGCGCCAGCAGCCAGGCCCACTTGAACACCGGGGAGCTGTTTTTT.

V usage is TRBV10-3 and J usage is TRBJ2-2; maybe TRBD1 (6 bases). The germline gives CDR1 ENHRY, CDR2 SYGVKD. With 6 bases removed from V and 4 bases from J, the gap between germline ends came to 12 bases. This CDR3 is 14 amino acids long. The CDR3 sequence is CAISVDSITGELFF. The DNA for the CDR3 is TGTGCCATCAGCGTGGACAGTATCACCGGGGAGCTGTTTTTT.

The chain couples TRBV4-2 to TRBJ1-2; D ambiguous. Trimming cost V 0 bases and J 0 bases, with 11 bases left between them. CDR3 length equals 16 residues. Germline V gene data show CDR1 as LGHNA and CDR2 as YNFKEQ. The CDR3 sequence is CASSQELREPNYGYTF. The CDR3 nucleotides read TGTGCCAGCAGCCAAGAGTTGAGGGAACCTAACTATGGCTACACCTTC.

The chain joins TRBV27 to TRBJ2-7; D perhaps matches TRBD2 (5 bases). CDR3 length: 14 residues. Germline CDR1 and CDR2: MNHEY and SMNVEV (reference sequence). V lost 4 bases, J lost 0 bases, and 10 bases lay in between. DNA for the CDR3: TGTGCCAGCAGTTGGATAGGGAGCTCCTACGAGCAGTACTTC. This codes for CASSWIGSSYEQYF.

The chain has TRBV4-1 and TRBJ1-2, with 9 nucleotides matching TRBD1. V dropped 3 bases and J dropped 6; count of bases not matched to a gene: 11. The CDR3 length is 16 residues. Germline lookup yields CDR1 MGHRA and CDR2 YSYEKL. The CDR3 bases are TGCGCCAGCAGCCACCCGGGACAGGGTTCCGCGGATGGCTACACCTTC. Its translation is CASSHPGQGSADGYTF.

The rearrangement uses TRBV6-5 and TRBJ1-2; 8 bases align to TRBD1. Germline lookup yields CDR1 MNHEY and CDR2 SVGAGI. Trimming removed 6 bases from V and 7 bases from J; junction bases left unmatched: 4. CDR3 size: 12 residues. CDR3 in DNA: TGTGCCAGCAGGGACAGGGCTCGTGGCTACACCTTC. This sequence encodes CASRDRARGYTF.

In DNA, the CDR3 is TGTGCCAGCAGCTTTAACCCCCCTGCTTCACCCCTCCACTTT. This codes for CASSFNPPASPLHF. The chain employs TRBV11-2 and TRBJ1-6; D remains ambiguous. Trimming took off 3 bases at V and 9 bases at J, with 12 bases between the two ends. The CDR3 sequence is 14 residues long. Per germline, CDR1 SGHAT and CDR2 FQNNGV.

This chain joins TRBV23-1 and TRBJ2-5; D ambiguous. TRBV23-1 is given ORF status, its function remaining uncertain. Trimming cost V 10 bases and J 3 bases, with 12 bases left between them. The CDR3 runs 12 residues. The CDR3 here is CATPRSKETQYF. The CDR3 bases are TGCGCCACCCCGAGGTCGAAAGAGACCCAGTACTTC.

J is TRBJ2-7 and V is TRBV5-1; no reliable D call. Trimming cost V 0 bases and J 1 base, with 5 bases left between them. CDR1 and CDR2 (germline): SGHRS, YFSETQ. CDR3 length: 13 amino acids. The CDR3 DNA reads as TGCGCCAGCAGCTTGGACATTTCCTACGAGCAGTACTTC. It specifies CASSLDISYEQYF.

The J gene is TRBJ1-1, the V gene TRBV7-3; D not resolved. V lost 5 bases, J lost 2 bases, and 6 bases lay in between. The CDR3 loop spans 12 amino acids. Germline lookup yields CDR1 SGHTA and CDR2 FQGTGA. CDR3 nucleotides: TGTGCCAGCAGCCGCGGTAACACTGAAGCTTTCTTT. Protein: CASSRGNTEAFF.

V usage is TRBV6-5 and J usage is TRBJ1-1, with a weak D call TRBD1 (5 bases). With 3 bases removed from V and 5 bases from J, the gap between germline ends came to 19 bases. Germline CDR1 MNHEY, CDR2 SVGAGI. This CDR3 has 16 residues. This CDR3 reads CASSYRGRERRTEAFF. The DNA of the CDR3 is TGTGCCAGCAGTTATCGGGGACGAGAAAGAAGGACTGAAGCTTTCTTT.

The rearrangement uses TRBV5-1 and TRBJ1-1, with a possible D match to TRBD1 (5 bases). The CDR3 totals 13 residues. V shed 7 bases and J shed 1 base, with 11 bases lying between them. The germline gives CDR1 SGHRS, CDR2 YFSETQ. DNA of the CDR3: TGCGCCAGCTTGGGGACGTCGAACACTGAAGCTTTCTTT. Protein: CASLGTSNTEAFF.

This chain uses TRBV6-6 with TRBJ2-7; 7 bases agree with TRBD1. The CDR3 length is 14 residues. CDR1 is MNHNY, CDR2 SVGAGI, per germline (reference sequence). J was trimmed by 3 bases and V by 6 bases; bases with no gene match: 8. The CDR3: CASRNRQGDYEQYF. CDR3 nucleotide sequence: TGTGCCAGCAGGAACCGACAGGGAGACTACGAGCAGTACTTC.

Only a few counts were recorded for this clone. The V call is TRBV19, the J call TRBJ2-2; 7 bases agree with TRBD2. J lost 4 bases, V lost 0 bases, and 5 bases had no gene match. The CDR3 is 16 amino acids. CDR1 and CDR2 from the germline V gene are LNHDA and SQIVND (reference sequence). The CDR3 protein is CASSIDQPGGTGELFF. CDR3 DNA: TGTGCCAGTAGTATAGATCAGCCGGGGGGCACCGGGGAGCTGTTTTTT.

The rearrangement uses TRBV5-1 and TRBJ1-2; the match to TRBD1 covers 12 bases. The CDR3 covers 15 residues. The V and J ends lost 3 bases and 8 bases, in that order; junction bases with no gene match: 8. The germline V gene has CDR1 SGHRS and CDR2 YFSETQ. The CDR3 nucleotides read TGCGCCAGCAGCTGGGACAGGGGGCCAGTGAGGGGCTACACCTTC. Encoded protein: CASSWDRGPVRGYTF.

The genes are TRBV2 and TRBJ2-7; 7 bases agree with TRBD1. Germline values: CDR1 SNHLY, CDR2 FYNNEI. Trimming removed 6 bases from V and 0 bases from J; junction bases left unmatched: 8. The CDR3 covers 15 residues. Here the CDR3 DNA reads TGTGCCAGCAGGCGCAACAGGGGAATCTCCTACGAGCAGTACTTC. Its translation is CASRRNRGISYEQYF.

The J gene is TRBJ1-1, the V gene TRBV19, with D hard to call. Per germline, CDR1 LNHDA and CDR2 SQIVND (reference sequence). The CDR3 runs 15 residues. V lost 1 base and J lost 4, with 13 bases in between. The CDR3 region has the DNA TGTGCCAGTAGTATAGGGGCGACAACGGGCACTGAAGCTTTCTTT. Amino acids: CASSIGATTGTEAFF.